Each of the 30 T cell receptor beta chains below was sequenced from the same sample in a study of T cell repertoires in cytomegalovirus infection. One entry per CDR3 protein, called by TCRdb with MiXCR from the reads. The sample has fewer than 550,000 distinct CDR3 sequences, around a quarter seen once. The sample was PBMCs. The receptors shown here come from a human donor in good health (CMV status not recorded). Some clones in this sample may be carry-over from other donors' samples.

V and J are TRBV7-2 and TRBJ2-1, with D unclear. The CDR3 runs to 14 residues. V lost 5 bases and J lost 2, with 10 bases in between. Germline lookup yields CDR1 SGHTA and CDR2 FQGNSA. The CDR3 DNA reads TGTGCCAGCAGCCCTAGAAACCCCTACAATGAGCAGTTCTTC. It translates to CASSPRNPYNEQFF.

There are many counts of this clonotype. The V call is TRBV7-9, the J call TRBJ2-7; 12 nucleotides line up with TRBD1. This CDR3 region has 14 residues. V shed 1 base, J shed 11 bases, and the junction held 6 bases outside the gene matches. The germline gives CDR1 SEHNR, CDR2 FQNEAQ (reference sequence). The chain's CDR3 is CASSLEGQGALEYV. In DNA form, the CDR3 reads TGTGCCAGCAGCTTAGAGGGACAGGGGGCTTTGGAGTACGTC.

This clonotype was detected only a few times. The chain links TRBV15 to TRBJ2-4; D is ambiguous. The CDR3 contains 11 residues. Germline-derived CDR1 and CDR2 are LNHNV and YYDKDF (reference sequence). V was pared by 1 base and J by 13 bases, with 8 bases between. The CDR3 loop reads CATSRAGRQYF. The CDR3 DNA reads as TGTGCCACCAGCAGAGCCGGCAGACAGTACTTC.

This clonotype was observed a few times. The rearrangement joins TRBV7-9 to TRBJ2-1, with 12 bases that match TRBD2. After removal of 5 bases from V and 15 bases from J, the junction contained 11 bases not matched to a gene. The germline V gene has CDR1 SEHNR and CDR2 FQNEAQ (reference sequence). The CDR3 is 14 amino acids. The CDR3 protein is CASSRLAGDLWSFF. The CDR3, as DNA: TGTGCCAGCAGCCGACTAGCGGGAGATTTATGGTCGTTCTTC.

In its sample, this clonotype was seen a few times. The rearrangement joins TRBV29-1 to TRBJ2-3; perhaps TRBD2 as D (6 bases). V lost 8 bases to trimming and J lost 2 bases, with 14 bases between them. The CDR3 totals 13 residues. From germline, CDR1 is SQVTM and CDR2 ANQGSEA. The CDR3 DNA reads TGCAGCACCCGAGGCGGGGCCACAGATACGCAGTATTTT. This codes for CSTRGGATDTQYF.

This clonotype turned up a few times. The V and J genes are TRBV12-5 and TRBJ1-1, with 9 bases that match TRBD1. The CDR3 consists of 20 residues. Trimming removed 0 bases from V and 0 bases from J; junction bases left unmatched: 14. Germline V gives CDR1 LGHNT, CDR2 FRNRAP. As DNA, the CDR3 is TGTGCTAGTGGTTTGGTACTCGGGGGGATTGGGACAGGGATGAACACTGAAGCTTTCTTT. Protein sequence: CASGLVLGGIGTGMNTEAFF.

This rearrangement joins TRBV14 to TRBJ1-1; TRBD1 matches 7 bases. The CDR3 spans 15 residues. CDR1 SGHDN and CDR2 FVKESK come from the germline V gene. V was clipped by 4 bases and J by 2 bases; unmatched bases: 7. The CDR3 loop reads CASSPQGIENTEAFF. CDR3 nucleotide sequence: TGTGCCAGCAGCCCACAGGGGATCGAAAACACTGAAGCTTTCTTT.

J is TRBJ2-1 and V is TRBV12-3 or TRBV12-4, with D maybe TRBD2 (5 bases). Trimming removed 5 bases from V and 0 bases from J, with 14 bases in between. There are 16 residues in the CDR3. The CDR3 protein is CASSGALAGSYNEQFF. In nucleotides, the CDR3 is TGTGCCAGCAGTGGAGCGCTGGCGGGCTCCTACAATGAGCAGTTCTTC.

CDR3 DNA sequence: TGCAGTGCTTGGACGGGACCTCTCACAGATACGCAGTATTTT. It specifies CSAWTGPLTDTQYF. The chain carries TRBV20-1 and TRBJ2-3; D possibly uses TRBD1 or TRBD2 (5 bases each). Between the trimmed V and J ends, which lost 5 bases and 2 bases, there was a span of 14 bases. The CDR3 totals 14 residues. CDR1 DFQATT and CDR2 SNEGSKA come from the germline V gene (reference sequence).

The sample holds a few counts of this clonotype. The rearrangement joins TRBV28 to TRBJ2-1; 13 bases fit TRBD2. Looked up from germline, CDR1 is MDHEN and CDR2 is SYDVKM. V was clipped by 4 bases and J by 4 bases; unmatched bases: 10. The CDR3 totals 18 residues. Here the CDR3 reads CASSSRTSGSLGYNEQFF. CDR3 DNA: TGTGCCAGCAGTTCGCGGACTAGCGGGAGCCTGGGTTACAATGAGCAGTTCTTC.

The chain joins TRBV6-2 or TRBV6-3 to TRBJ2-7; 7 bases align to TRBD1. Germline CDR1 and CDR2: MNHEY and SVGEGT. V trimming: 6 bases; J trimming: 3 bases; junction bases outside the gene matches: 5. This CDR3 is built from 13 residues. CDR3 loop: CASRGTASYEQYV. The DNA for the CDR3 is TGTGCCAGCAGAGGGACAGCTAGCTACGAGCAGTACGTC.

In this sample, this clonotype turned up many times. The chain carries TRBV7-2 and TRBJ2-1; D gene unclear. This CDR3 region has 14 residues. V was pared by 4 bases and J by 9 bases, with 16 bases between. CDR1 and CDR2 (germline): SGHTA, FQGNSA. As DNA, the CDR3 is TGTGCCAGCAGCTCGGCATCCGAGATGGCTGAGCAGTTCTTC. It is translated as CASSSASEMAEQFF.

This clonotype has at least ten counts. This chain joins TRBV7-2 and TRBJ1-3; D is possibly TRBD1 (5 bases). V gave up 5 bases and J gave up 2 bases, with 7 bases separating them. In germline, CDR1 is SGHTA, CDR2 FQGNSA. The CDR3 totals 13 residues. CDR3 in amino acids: CASSPTAGNTIYF. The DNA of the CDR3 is TGTGCCAGCAGCCCGACAGCTGGAAACACCATATATTTT.

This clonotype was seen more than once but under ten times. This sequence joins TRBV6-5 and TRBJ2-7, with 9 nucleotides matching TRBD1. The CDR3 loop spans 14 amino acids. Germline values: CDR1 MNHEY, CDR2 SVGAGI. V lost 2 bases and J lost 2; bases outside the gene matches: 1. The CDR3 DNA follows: TGTGCCAGCAGTTACGGGACAGGGCCCTACGAGCAGTACTTC. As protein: CASSYGTGPYEQYF.

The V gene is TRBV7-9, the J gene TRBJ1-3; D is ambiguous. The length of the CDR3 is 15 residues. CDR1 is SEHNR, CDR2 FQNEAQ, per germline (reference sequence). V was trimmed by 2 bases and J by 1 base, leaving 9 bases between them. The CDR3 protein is CASSLFGGSGNTIYF. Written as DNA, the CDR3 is TGTGCCAGCAGCTTATTTGGAGGGTCTGGAAACACCATATATTTT.

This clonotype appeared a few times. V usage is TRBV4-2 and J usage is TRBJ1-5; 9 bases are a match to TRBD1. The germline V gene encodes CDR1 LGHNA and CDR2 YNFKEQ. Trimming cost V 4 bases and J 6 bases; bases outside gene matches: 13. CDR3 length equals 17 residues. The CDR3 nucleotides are TGTGCCAGCAGCCGGAGCTTGTCGGGACAGGGACCTCAGCCCCAGCATTTT. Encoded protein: CASSRSLSGQGPQPQHF.

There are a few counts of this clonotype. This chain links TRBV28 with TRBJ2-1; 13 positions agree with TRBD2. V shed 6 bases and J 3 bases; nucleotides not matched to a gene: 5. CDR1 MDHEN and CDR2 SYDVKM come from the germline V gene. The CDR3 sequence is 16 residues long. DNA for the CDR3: TGTGCCAGCAGCCGGACTAGCGGGGGACTCTACAATGAGCAGTTCTTC. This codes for CASSRTSGGLYNEQFF.

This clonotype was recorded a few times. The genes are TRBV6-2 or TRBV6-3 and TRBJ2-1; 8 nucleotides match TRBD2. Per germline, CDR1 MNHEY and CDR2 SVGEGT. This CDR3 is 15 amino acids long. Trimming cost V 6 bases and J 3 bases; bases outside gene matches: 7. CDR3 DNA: TGTGCCAGCAGGCGAGCGGGAGTGTACTACAATGAGCAGTTCTTC. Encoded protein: CASRRAGVYYNEQFF.

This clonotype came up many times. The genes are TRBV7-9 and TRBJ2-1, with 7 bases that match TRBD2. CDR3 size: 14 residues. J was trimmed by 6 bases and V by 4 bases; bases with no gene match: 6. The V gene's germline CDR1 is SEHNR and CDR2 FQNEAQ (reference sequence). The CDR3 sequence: CASSSWTSLNEQFF. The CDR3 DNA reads TGTGCCAGCAGCTCTTGGACTAGTCTCAATGAGCAGTTCTTC.

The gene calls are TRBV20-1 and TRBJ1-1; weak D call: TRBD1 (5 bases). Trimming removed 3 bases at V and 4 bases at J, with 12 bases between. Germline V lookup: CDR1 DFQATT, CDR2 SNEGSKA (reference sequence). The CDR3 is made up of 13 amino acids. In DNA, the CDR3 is TGCAGTGCTAGCTTGGGCAGGGCCACTGAAGCTTTCTTT. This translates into CSASLGRATEAFF.

CDR3 amino acids: CASSYTGGNEQYF. In nucleotides, the CDR3 is TGTGCCAGCAGCTATACAGGGGGCAACGAGCAGTACTTC. The J gene is TRBJ2-7, the V gene TRBV6-2 or TRBV6-3; 9 bases align to TRBD1. CDR3 length: 13 residues. V trimming: 6 bases; J trimming: 5 bases; junction bases outside the gene matches: 5. CDR1 and CDR2 (germline): MNHEY, SVGEGT.

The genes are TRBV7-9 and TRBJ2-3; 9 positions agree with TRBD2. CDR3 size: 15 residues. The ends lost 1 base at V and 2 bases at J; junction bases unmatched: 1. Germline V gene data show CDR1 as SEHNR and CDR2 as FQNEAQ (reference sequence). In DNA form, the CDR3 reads TGTGCCAGCAGCTTAGGGACTAGCGACACAGATACGCAGTATTTT. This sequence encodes CASSLGTSDTDTQYF.

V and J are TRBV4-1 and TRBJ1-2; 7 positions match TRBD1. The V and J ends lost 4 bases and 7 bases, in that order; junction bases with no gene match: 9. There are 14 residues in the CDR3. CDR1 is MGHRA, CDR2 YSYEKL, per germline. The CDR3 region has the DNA TGCGCCAGCAGCCCAACTGGACAGGATATTGGCTACACCTTC. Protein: CASSPTGQDIGYTF.

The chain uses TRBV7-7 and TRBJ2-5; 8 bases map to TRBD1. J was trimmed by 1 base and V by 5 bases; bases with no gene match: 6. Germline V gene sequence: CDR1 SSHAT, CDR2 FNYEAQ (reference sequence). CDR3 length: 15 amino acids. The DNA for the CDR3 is TGTGCCAGCAGCCCCGGGACAGGCTTCCAAGAGACCCAGTACTTC. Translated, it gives CASSPGTGFQETQYF.

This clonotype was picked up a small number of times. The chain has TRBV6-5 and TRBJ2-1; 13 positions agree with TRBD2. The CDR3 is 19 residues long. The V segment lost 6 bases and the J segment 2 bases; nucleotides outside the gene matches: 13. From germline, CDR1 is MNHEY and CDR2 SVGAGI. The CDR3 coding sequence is TGTGCCAGCAGCCAGAAACTAGCGGGAGGGCCCTCTCCCTACAATGAGCAGTTCTTC. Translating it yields CASSQKLAGGPSPYNEQFF.

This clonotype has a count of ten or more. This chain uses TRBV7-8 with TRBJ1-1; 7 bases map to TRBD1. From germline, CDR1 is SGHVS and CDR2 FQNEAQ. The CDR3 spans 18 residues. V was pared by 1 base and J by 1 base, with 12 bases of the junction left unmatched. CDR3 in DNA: TGTGCCAGCAGCTTAGGCCGGTGGCAGGGGGGGGAGAACACTGAAGCTTTCTTT. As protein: CASSLGRWQGGENTEAFF.

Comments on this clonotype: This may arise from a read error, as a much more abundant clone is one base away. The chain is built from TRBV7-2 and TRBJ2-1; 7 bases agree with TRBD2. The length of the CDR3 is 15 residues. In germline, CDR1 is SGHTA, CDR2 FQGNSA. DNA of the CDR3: TGTGACAGCAGCTTAGTTCGTTGGGGAGGGAGAGAGCAGTTCTTC. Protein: CDSSLVRWGGREQFF. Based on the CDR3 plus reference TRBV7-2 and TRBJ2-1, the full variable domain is GAGVSQSPSNKVTEKGKDVELRCDPISGHTALYWYRQSLGQGLEFLIYFQGNSAPDKSGLPSDRFSAERTGGSVSTLTIQRTQQEDSAVYLCDSSLVRWGGREQFFGPGTRLTVL.

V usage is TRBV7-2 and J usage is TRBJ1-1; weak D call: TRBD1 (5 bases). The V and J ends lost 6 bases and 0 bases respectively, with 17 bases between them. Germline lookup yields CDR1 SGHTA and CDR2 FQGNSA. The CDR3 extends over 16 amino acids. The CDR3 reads CASSPYPTALNTEAFF. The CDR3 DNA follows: TGTGCCAGCAGTCCGTACCCGACAGCGCTGAACACTGAAGCTTTCTTT.

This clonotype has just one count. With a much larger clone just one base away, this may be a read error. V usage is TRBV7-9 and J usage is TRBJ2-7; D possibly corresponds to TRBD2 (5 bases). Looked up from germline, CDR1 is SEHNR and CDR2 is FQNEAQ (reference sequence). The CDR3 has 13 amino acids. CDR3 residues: CVSSPGRDYEQYF. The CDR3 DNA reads TGTGTCAGCAGTCCAGGACGGGACTACGAGCAGTACTTC.

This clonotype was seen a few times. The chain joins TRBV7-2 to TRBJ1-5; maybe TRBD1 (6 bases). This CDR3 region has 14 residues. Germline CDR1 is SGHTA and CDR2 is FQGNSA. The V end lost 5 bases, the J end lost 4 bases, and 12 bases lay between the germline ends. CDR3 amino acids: CASSPDSGNQPQHF. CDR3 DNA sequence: TGTGCCAGCAGCCCGGACAGTGGAAATCAGCCCCAGCATTTT.